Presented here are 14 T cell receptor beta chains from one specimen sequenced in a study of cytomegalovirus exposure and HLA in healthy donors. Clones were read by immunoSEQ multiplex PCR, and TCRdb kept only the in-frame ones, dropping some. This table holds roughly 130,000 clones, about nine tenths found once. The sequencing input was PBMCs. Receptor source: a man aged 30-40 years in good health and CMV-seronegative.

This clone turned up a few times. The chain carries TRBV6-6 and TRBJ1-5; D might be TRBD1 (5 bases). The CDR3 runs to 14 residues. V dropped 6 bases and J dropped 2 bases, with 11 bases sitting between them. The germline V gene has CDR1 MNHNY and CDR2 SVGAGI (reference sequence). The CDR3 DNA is TGTGCCAGCAGGGACCGGGGGGGCAATCAGCCCCAGCATTTT. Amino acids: CASRDRGGNQPQHF.

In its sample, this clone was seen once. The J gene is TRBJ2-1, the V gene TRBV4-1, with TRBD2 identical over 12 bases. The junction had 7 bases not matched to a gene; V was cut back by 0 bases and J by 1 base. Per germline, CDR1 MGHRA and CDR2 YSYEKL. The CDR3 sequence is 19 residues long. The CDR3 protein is CASSQDSLAGGTSYNEQFF. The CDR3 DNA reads TGCGCCAGCAGCCAAGATAGCCTAGCGGGAGGGACATCCTACAATGAGCAGTTCTTC.

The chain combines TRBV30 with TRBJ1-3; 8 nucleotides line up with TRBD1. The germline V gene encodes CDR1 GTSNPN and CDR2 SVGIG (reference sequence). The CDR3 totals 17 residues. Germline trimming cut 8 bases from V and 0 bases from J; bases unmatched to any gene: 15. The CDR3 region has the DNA TGTGCCCAACGGACCGGGACAGGCGTACTCTCTGGAAACACCATATATTTT. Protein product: CAQRTGTGVLSGNTIYF. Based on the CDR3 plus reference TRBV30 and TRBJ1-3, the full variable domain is SQTIHQWPATLVQPVGSPLSLECTVEGTSNPNLYWYRQAAGRGLQLLFYSVGIGQISSEVPQNLSASRPQDRQFILSSKKLLLSDSGFYLCAQRTGTGVLSGNTIYFGEGSWLTVV.

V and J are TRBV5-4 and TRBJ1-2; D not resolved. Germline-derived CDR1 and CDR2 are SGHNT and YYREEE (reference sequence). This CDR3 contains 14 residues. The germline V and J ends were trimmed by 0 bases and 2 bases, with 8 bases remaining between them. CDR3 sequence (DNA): TGTGCCAGCAGCTTGGATCGAGGAAACTATGGCTACACCTTC. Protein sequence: CASSLDRGNYGYTF.

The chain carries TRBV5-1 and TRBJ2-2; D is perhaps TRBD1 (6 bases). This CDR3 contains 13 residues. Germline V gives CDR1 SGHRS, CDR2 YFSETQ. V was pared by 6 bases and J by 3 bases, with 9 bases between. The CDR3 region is CASTRGYTGELFF. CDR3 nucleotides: TGCGCCAGCACCAGGGGATACACCGGGGAGCTGTTTTTT.

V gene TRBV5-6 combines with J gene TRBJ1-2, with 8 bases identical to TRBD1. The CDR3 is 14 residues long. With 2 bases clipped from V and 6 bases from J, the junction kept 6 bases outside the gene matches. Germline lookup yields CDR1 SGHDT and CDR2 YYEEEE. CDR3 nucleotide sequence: TGTGCCAGCAGCTTCCGCAGGGGGCTTAATGGCTACACCTTC. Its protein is CASSFRRGLNGYTF.

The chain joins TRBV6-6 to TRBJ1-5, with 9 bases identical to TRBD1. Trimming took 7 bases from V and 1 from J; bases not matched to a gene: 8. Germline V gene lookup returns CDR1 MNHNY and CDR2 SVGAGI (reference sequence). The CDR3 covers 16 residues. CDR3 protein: CASISRDRVSNQPQHF. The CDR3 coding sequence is TGTGCCAGCATATCCCGGGACAGGGTAAGCAATCAGCCCCAGCATTTT.

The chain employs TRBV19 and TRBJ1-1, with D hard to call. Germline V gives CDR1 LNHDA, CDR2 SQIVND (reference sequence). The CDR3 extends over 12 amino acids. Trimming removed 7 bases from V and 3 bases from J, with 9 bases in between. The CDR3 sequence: CASKLLDTEAFF. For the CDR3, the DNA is TGTGCCAGTAAGCTCTTAGACACTGAAGCTTTCTTT.

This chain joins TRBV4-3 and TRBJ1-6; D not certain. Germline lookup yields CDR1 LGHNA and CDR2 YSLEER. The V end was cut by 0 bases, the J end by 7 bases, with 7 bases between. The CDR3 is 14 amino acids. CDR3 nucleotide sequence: TGCGCCAGCAGCCAAGATACGGGAAATTCACCCCTCCACTTT. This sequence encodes CASSQDTGNSPLHF.

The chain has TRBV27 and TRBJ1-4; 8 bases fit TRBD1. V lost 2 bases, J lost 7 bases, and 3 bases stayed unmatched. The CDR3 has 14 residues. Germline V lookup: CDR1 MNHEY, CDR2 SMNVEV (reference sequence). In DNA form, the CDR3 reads TGTGCCAGCAGTTTAGAGACAGGGGCTGAAAAACTGTTTTTT. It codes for CASSLETGAEKLFF.

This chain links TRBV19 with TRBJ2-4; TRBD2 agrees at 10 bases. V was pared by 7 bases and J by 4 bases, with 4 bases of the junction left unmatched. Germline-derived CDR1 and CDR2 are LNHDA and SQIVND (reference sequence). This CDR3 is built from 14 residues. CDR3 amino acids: CASMAGLAKNIQYF. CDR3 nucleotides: TGTGCCAGTATGGCGGGACTAGCGAAAAACATTCAGTACTTC.

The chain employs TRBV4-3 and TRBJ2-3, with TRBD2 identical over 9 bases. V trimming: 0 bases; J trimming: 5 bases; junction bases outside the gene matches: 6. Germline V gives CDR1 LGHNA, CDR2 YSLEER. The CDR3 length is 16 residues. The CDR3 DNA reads TGCGCCAGCAGCCAAGAAGGTAGCGGGAGATTAGATACGCAGTATTTT. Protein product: CASSQEGSGRLDTQYF.

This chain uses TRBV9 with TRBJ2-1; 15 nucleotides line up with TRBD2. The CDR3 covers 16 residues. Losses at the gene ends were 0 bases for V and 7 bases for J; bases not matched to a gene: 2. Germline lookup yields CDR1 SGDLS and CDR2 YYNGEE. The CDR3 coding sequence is TGTGCCAGCAGCGTAGGAGGGACTAGCGGGAGGAATGAGCAGTTCTTC. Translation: CASSVGGTSGRNEQFF.

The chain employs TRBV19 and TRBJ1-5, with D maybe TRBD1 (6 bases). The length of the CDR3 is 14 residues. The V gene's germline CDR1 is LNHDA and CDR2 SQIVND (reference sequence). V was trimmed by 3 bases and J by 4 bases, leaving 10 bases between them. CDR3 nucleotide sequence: TGTGCCAGTAGTATGGCCGACAGGAATCAGCCCCAGCATTTT. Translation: CASSMADRNQPQHF. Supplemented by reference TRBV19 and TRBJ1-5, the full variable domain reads DGGITQSPKYLFRKEGQNVTLSCEQNLNHDAMYWYRQDPGQGLRLIYYSQIVNDFQKGDIAEGYSVSREKKESFPLTVTSAQKNPTAFYLCASSMADRNQPQHFGDGTRLSIL.